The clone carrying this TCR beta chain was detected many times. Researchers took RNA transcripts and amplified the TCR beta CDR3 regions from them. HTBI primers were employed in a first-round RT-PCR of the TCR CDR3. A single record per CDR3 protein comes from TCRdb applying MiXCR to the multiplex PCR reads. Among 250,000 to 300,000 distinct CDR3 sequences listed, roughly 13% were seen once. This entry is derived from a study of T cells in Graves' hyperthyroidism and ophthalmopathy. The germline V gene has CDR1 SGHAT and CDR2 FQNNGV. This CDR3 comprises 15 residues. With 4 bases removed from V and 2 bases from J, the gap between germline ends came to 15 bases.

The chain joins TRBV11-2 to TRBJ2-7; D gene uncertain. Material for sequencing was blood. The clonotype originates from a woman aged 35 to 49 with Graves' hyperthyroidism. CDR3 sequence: CASSSTSRSPYEQYF. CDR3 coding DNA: TGTGCCAGCAGCTCGACCTCCAGGTCCCCCTACGAGCAGTACTTC.